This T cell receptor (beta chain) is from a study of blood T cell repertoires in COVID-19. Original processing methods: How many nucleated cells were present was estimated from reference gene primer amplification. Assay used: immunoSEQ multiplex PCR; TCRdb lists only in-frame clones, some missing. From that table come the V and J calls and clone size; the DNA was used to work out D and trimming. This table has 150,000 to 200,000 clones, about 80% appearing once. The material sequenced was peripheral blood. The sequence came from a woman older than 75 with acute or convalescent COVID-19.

As DNA, the CDR3 is TGTGCCAGCAGTGCTCGGAGGGCGGGCGAGCAGTACTTC. Translating it yields CASSARRAGEQYF. This chain joins TRBV25-1 and TRBJ2-7, with D tentatively TRBD2 (6 bases). This CDR3 is built from 13 residues. Germline CDR1 and CDR2: MGHDK and SYGVNS. With 4 bases removed from V and 6 bases from J, the gap between germline ends came to 13 bases.